Ten or more counts support the clone carrying this TCR beta chain. What it recognizes is unknown. The entry originates in a study of T-cell memory formation after mild COVID-19. cDNA libraries for TCR alpha and TCR beta, carrying sample barcodes and UMIs, came from 5'RACE with constant-segment primers. One entry per CDR3 protein, called by TCRdb with MiXCR from the 5' RACE reads. The table includes around 450,000 distinct CDR3 sequences, about 20% detected once. This CDR3 spans 16 amino acids. Trimming took off 1 base at V and 6 bases at J, with 16 bases between the two ends. Germline V gives CDR1 SGHTA, CDR2 FQGNSA. General observations from the study: Contracting clones localized mainly to CM and EM when CD4+ and mainly to EMRA when CD8+.

The origin of this receptor is an adult woman who had mild COVID-19 (a few samples of this study predate the infection). Cell type and time point are not known. Sequencing was done on a sample of PBMCs or a T cell subset sorted from them (not recorded which). The J gene is TRBJ2-1, the V gene TRBV7-2; the D is unclear. The CDR3 region is CASSLGLGKRLNEQFF. CDR3 nucleotides: TGTGCCAGCAGCTTAGGTCTAGGGAAAAGGCTCAATGAGCAGTTCTTC.